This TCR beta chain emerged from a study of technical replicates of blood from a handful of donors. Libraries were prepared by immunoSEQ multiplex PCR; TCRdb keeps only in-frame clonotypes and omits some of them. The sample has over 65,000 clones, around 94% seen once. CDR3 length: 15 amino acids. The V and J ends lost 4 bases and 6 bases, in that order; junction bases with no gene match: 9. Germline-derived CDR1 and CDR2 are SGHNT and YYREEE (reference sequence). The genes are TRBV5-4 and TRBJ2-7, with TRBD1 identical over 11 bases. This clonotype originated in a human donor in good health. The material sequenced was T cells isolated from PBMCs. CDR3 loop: CASSPVFGTGGEQYF. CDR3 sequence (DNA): TGTGCCAGCAGCCCCGTTTTCGGGACAGGGGGCGAGCAGTACTTC. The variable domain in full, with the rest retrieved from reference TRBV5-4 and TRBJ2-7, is ETGVTQSPTHLIKTRGQQVTLRCSSQSGHNTVSWYQQALGQGPQFIFQYYREEENGRGNFPPRFSGLQFPNYSSELNVNALELDDSALYLCASSPVFGTGGEQYFGPGTRLTVT.